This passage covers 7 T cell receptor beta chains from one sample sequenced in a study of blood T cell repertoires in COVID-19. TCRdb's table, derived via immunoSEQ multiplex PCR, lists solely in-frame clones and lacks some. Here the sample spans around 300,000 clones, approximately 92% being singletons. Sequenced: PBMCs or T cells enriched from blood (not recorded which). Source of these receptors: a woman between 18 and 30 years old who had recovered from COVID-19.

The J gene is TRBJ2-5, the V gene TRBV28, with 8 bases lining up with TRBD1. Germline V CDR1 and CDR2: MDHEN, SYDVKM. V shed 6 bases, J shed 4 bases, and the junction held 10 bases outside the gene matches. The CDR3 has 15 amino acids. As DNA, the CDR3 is TGTGCCAGCAGCCTCACGGACAGGGTTGGAGAGACCCAGTACTTC. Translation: CASSLTDRVGETQYF.

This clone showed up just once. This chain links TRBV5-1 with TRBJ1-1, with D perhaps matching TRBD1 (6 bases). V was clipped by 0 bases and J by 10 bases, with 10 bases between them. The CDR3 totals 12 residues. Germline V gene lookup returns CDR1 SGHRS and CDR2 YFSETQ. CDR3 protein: CASSLAGEGAFF. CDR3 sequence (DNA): TGCGCCAGCAGCTTGGCAGGGGAGGGAGCTTTCTTT.

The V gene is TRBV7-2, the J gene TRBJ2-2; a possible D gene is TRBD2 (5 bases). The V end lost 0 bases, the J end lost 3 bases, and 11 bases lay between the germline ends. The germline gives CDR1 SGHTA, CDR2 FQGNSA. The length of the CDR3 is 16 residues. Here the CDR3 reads CASSLAVLADTGELFF. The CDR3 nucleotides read TGTGCCAGCAGCTTAGCGGTTCTAGCAGACACCGGGGAGCTGTTTTTT.

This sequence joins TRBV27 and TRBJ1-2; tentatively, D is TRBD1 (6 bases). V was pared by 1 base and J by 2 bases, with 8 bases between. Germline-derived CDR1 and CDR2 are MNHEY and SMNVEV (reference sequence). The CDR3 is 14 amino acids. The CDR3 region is CASSLYQGNYGYTF. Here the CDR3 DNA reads TGTGCCAGCAGTTTATACCAGGGGAACTATGGCTACACCTTC.

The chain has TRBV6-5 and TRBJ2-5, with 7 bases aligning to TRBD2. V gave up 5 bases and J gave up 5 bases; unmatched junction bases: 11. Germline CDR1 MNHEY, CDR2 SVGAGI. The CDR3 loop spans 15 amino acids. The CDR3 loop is CASSRLAQGEETQYF. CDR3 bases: TGTGCCAGCAGTCGACTAGCCCAAGGGGAGGAGACCCAGTACTTC.

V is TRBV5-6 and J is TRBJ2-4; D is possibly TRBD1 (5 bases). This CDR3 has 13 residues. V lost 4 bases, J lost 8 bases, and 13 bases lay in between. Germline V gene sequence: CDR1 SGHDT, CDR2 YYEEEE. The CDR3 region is CASSTTAGYIQYF. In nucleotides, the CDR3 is TGTGCCAGCAGCACAACGGCAGGGTACATTCAGTACTTC.

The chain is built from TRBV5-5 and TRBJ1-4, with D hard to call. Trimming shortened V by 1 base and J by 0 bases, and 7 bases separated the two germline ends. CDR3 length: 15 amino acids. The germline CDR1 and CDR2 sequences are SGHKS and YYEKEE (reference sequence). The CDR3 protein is CASSLLGATNEKLFF. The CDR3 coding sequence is TGTGCCAGCAGCTTGTTAGGAGCAACTAATGAAAAACTGTTTTTT.